These 8 T cell receptor beta chains were all obtained from the same sample, sequenced in a study of T cell repertoires in cytomegalovirus infection. Each CDR3 protein is one row after TCRdb ran MiXCR on the reads. The sample consists of 150,000 to 200,000 distinct CDR3 sequences, around 20% of them appearing once. Sequencing was done on a sample of PBMCs. All receptors come from a human donor in good health (CMV status not recorded). Some clones in this sample may be carry-over from other donors' samples.

This clonotype was seen a few times. The V and J genes are TRBV12-3 or TRBV12-4 and TRBJ2-3, with 9 bases identical to TRBD1. The CDR3 has 15 residues. V was clipped by 1 base and J by 3 bases; unmatched bases: 2. CDR3 sequence: CASSLGGTGTDTQYF. CDR3 sequence (DNA): TGTGCCAGCAGTTTAGGAGGGACAGGGACAGATACGCAGTATTTT.

The chain links TRBV5-4 to TRBJ2-3; D is possibly TRBD1 or TRBD2 (7 bases each). Germline loops: CDR1 SGHNT, CDR2 YYREEE (reference sequence). The CDR3 consists of 15 residues. V was clipped by 4 bases and J by 2 bases, with 14 bases between them. The CDR3 loop reads CASSARGGATDTQYF. In DNA, the CDR3 is TGTGCCAGCAGCGCCAGGGGGGGGGCCACAGATACGCAGTATTTT.

The sample holds one count of this clonotype. A read error may explain this, as a much larger clone is one base away. The chain links TRBV12-3 or TRBV12-4 to TRBJ2-7; no firm D call. The V end was cut by 2 bases, the J end by 12 bases, with 17 bases between. The CDR3 spans 13 residues. CDR3 DNA sequence: TGTGCCAGCAGTTTAAGCGTGGGTAGGGAAACGTACTTC. Translated: CASSLSVGRETYF.

The CDR3 region has the DNA TGTGCCAGCAGCTCACAGAAAACAGGGTCCACTGAAGCTTTCTTT. It translates to CASSSQKTGSTEAFF. The genes are TRBV7-8 and TRBJ1-1; the D gene is possibly TRBD1 (6 bases). Germline assignment: CDR1 SGHVS and CDR2 FQNEAQ. CDR3 length: 15 residues. V was cut by 4 bases and J by 4 bases, with 16 bases left in between.

This CDR3 is CASSPDRGRGNQPQHF. The DNA for the CDR3 is TGTGCCAGTAGTCCTGATAGGGGAAGAGGCAATCAGCCCCAGCATTTT. V usage is TRBV19 and J usage is TRBJ1-5; D may be TRBD1 (5 bases). There are 16 residues in the CDR3. V was cut by 5 bases and J by 2 bases, with 16 bases left in between. Looked up from germline, CDR1 is LNHDA and CDR2 is SQIVND (reference sequence). The whole variable domain, filled in from reference TRBV19 and TRBJ1-5, reads DGGITQSPKYLFRKEGQNVTLSCEQNLNHDAMYWYRQDPGQGLRLIYYSQIVNDFQKGDIAEGYSVSREKKESFPLTVTSAQKNPTAFYLCASSPDRGRGNQPQHFGDGTRLSIL.

The gene calls are TRBV5-1 and TRBJ2-1; D may be TRBD2 (6 bases). The germline V and J ends were trimmed by 4 bases and 7 bases, with 12 bases remaining between them. The germline CDR1 and CDR2 sequences are SGHRS and YFSETQ. This CDR3 spans 13 amino acids. The CDR3: CASSPGLLNEQFF. CDR3 DNA: TGCGCCAGCAGCCCGGGACTTCTAAATGAGCAGTTCTTC.

This chain connects TRBV12-3 or TRBV12-4 to TRBJ2-3; the D is unclear. Trimming cost V 2 bases and J 1 base, with 10 bases left between them. The CDR3 runs to 15 residues. The CDR3, as DNA: TGTGCCAGCAGTTTAACCGCGTTCGGCACAGATACGCAGTATTTT. Residues: CASSLTAFGTDTQYF.

The J gene is TRBJ2-2, the V gene TRBV7-6, with a possible D match to TRBD2 (5 bases). CDR3 length equals 14 residues. The V end was cut by 1 base, the J end by 7 bases, with 10 bases between. Germline V gene sequence: CDR1 SGHVS, CDR2 FNYEAQ. The CDR3 protein is CASSLGAGNGELFF. The CDR3 region has the DNA TGTGCCAGCAGCTTAGGCGCGGGTAACGGGGAGCTGTTTTTT.